These 13 T cell receptor beta chains were all obtained from the same sample, sequenced in a study of neurological immune-mediated disorders. TCRdb re-called the 5' RACE reads with MiXCR, one entry per CDR3 protein. The data hold 95,000 to 150,000 distinct CDR3 sequences, with roughly 3.2% observed a single time. Sequenced input: PBMCs. These TCRs come from a woman aged 25-40 years with multiple sclerosis.

This clonotype was observed many times. The chain couples TRBV18 to TRBJ2-7; D possibly matches TRBD1 or TRBD2 (5 bases each). This CDR3 contains 13 residues. Trimming removed 6 bases from V and 5 bases from J, with 14 bases in between. From germline, CDR1 is KGHSH and CDR2 LQKENI. The CDR3 region is CASSRENVNEQYF. The CDR3 DNA follows: TGTGCCAGCTCCAGGGAGAACGTAAACGAGCAGTACTTC.

This clonotype was seen many times. The chain couples TRBV29-1 to TRBJ2-1, with 9 positions matching TRBD1. Germline CDR1 SQVTM, CDR2 ANQGSEA. CDR3 length: 14 amino acids. V was clipped by 6 bases and J by 8 bases; unmatched bases: 11. CDR3 DNA: TGCAGCGTCGTCCCGGGACAGGGTTCGGATGAGCAGTTCTTC. Protein product: CSVVPGQGSDEQFF.

This clonotype was counted ten times or more. The rearrangement links TRBV20-1 to TRBJ2-1; TRBD2 agrees at 9 bases. The CDR3 consists of 15 residues. CDR1 DFQATT and CDR2 SNEGSKA come from the germline V gene (reference sequence). V lost 0 bases and J lost 9; bases outside the gene matches: 9. CDR3 sequence reads: CSARDLAGASIEQFF. The CDR3 region has the DNA TGCAGTGCTAGAGACTTAGCGGGGGCGTCTATTGAGCAGTTCTTC.

This clonotype was detected ten times or more. The chain links TRBV5-1 to TRBJ2-1; tentatively, D is TRBD1 or TRBD2 (6 bases each). This CDR3 is 16 amino acids long. Looked up from germline, CDR1 is SGHRS and CDR2 is YFSETQ. V lost 0 bases to trimming and J lost 8 bases, with 18 bases between them. The CDR3 bases are TGCGCCAGCAGCTTGGGTGCGACCTTTAGGGGGGATGAGCAGTTCTTC. Translated: CASSLGATFRGDEQFF.

This clonotype was seen many times. The chain carries TRBV20-1 and TRBJ1-1; 10 bases fit TRBD1. The CDR3 contains 15 residues. Losses at the gene ends were 5 bases for V and 0 bases for J; bases not matched to a gene: 6. The germline CDR1 and CDR2 sequences are DFQATT and SNEGSKA (reference sequence). Here the CDR3 reads CSAWDRGGLNTEAFF. CDR3 bases: TGCAGTGCTTGGGACAGGGGAGGTTTGAACACTGAAGCTTTCTTT.

The table lists this clonotype with many counts. The genes are TRBV29-1 and TRBJ2-6; D gene uncertain. Looked up from germline, CDR1 is SQVTM and CDR2 is ANQGSEA. The germline V and J ends were trimmed by 2 bases and 2 bases, with 7 bases remaining between them. The CDR3 length is 14 residues. CDR3 nucleotide sequence: TGCAGCGTTGAAACAGTCGCTGGGGCCAACGTCCTGACTTTC. Translated, it gives CSVETVAGANVLTF. The full variable domain, with the rest looked up from reference TRBV29-1 and TRBJ2-6, is SAVISQKPSRDICQRGTSLTIQCQVDSQVTMMFWYRQQPGQSLTLIATANQGSEATYESGFVIDKFPISRPNLTFSTLTVSNMSPEDSSIYLCSVETVAGANVLTFGAGSRLTVL.

This clonotype has a count of ten or more. The chain uses TRBV4-3 and TRBJ1-6; D remains ambiguous. From germline, CDR1 is LGHNA and CDR2 YSLEER. Trimming took off 0 bases at V and 0 bases at J, with 12 bases between the two ends. This CDR3 has 18 residues. The CDR3 region is CASSQDRADSSYNSPLHF. The CDR3 DNA is TGCGCCAGCAGCCAAGATCGTGCGGATAGCTCCTATAATTCACCCCTCCACTTT.

In this sample, this clonotype turned up many times. This clone may be a read error of a much larger clone one base away. This chain uses TRBV5-1 with TRBJ1-1; 7 bases are a match to TRBD1. Trimming took 0 bases from V and 0 from J; bases not matched to a gene: 2. This CDR3 is 15 amino acids long. The germline gives CDR1 SGHRS, CDR2 YFSETQ. The CDR3 bases are TGCGCCAGCAGCTTGGAACAGGGGCTGAACACTGAAGCTTTCTTT. Encoded protein: CASSLEQGLNTEAFF.

This clonotype was detected a few times. The chain employs TRBV7-2 and TRBJ2-2; TRBD1 agrees at 8 bases. V was pared by 4 bases and J by 5 bases, with 6 bases of the junction left unmatched. Germline V lookup: CDR1 SGHTA, CDR2 FQGNSA. CDR3 length: 15 amino acids. The CDR3 sequence is CASSYGQGDTGELFF. The CDR3 DNA follows: TGTGCCAGCAGCTACGGACAGGGTGATACCGGGGAGCTGTTTTTT.

The sample holds many counts of this clonotype. This chain links TRBV6-1 with TRBJ1-1; D perhaps matches TRBD1 (5 bases). CDR1 is MNHNS, CDR2 SASEGT, per germline. Trimming removed 6 bases at V and 1 base at J, with 9 bases between. The CDR3 has 13 amino acids. The CDR3 is CASRSGANTEAFF. CDR3 DNA: TGTGCCAGCAGATCCGGGGCGAACACTGAAGCTTTCTTT.

This clonotype was recorded at least ten times. This chain links TRBV20-1 with TRBJ2-7; 9 positions match TRBD2. V was pared by 3 bases and J by 7 bases, with 7 bases of the junction left unmatched. Germline-derived CDR1 and CDR2 are DFQATT and SNEGSKA (reference sequence). CDR3 size: 13 residues. This chain's CDR3 is CSASLAGRREQYF. As DNA, the CDR3 is TGCAGTGCTAGTCTAGCGGGGCGTCGGGAGCAGTACTTC.

This clonotype was seen at least ten times. The chain combines TRBV20-1 with TRBJ2-1; 11 bases match TRBD1. J gave up 7 bases and V 6 bases, and 5 bases lay outside the gene matches. The CDR3 covers 13 residues. Germline CDR1 DFQATT, CDR2 SNEGSKA (reference sequence). CDR3 in DNA: TGCAGTGCCCCGGGACAGGGGGGGAATGAGCAGTTCTTC. Its translation: CSAPGQGGNEQFF.

There are many counts of this clonotype. This chain connects TRBV19 to TRBJ1-1, with 8 nucleotides matching TRBD1. Germline V CDR1 and CDR2: LNHDA, SQIVND (reference sequence). This CDR3 contains 15 residues. Unmatched junction bases numbered 14, after V lost 10 bases and J lost 4 bases. For the CDR3, the DNA is TGTGCCACCTTAGGCTGGACAGGGCGGGTCACTGAAGCTTTCTTT. This sequence encodes CATLGWTGRVTEAFF.